The 14 T cell receptor beta chains given below trace back to one sample, sequenced in a study of shared clonotypes between healthy human individuals. The assay was immunoSEQ multiplex PCR, and TCRdb's table has in-frame clones only and misses some. The repertoire holds 1,400,000 or so clones, with around 98.5% as singletons. The source material was naive CD4+ T cells sorted from blood. The sample's subset: CD45RA+ positively selected. Every receptor here comes from a young man in good health.

V usage is TRBV5-5 and J usage is TRBJ1-5; D is undetermined. The CDR3 spans 15 residues. Per the germline V gene, CDR1 is SGHKS and CDR2 is YYEKEE (reference sequence). V lost 2 bases to trimming and J lost 3 bases, with 12 bases between them. DNA for the CDR3: TGTGCCAGCAGCTTAGGGCTCGCTAACAATCAGCCCCAGCATTTT. Translating gives CASSLGLANNQPQHF.

The V and J genes are TRBV5-4 and TRBJ2-7; no firm D call. CDR1 is SGHNT and CDR2 is YYREEE in the germline V gene (reference sequence). The CDR3 is 13 amino acids. Trimming cost V 0 bases and J 3 bases, with 7 bases left between them. The CDR3 DNA reads as TGTGCCAGCAGCTTGGGTCAGCGCTACGAGCAGTACTTC. It yields the protein CASSLGQRYEQYF.

CDR3 amino acids: CASGIEGPYNEQFF. As DNA, the CDR3 is TGCGCCAGCGGAATTGAAGGGCCCTACAATGAGCAGTTCTTC. The chain carries TRBV5-1 and TRBJ2-1; no clear D. The V end was cut by 7 bases, the J end by 2 bases, with 13 bases between. Germline lookup yields CDR1 SGHRS and CDR2 YFSETQ. The CDR3 length is 14 residues.

The rearrangement uses TRBV18 and TRBJ2-3; D is uncertain. V was shortened by 2 bases and J by 2 bases, with 8 bases between the two germline ends. This CDR3 is built from 14 residues. Germline-derived CDR1 and CDR2 are KGHSH and LQKENI. CDR3 residues: CASSPTVDTDTQYF. The CDR3 DNA is TGTGCCAGCTCACCAACAGTGGACACAGATACGCAGTATTTT.

The CDR3 DNA reads as TGTGCCAGCAGCCCTCCTTCTGATGAGACCCAGTACTTC. Translation gives CASSPPSDETQYF. The V gene is TRBV6-6, the J gene TRBJ2-5; D uncertain. The germline V gene has CDR1 MNHNY and CDR2 SVGAGI (reference sequence). V gave up 6 bases and J gave up 5 bases, with 13 bases separating them. This CDR3 contains 13 residues.

The V gene is TRBV9, the J gene TRBJ1-1; D remains ambiguous. The V gene lost 2 bases and the J gene lost 0 bases, with 11 bases spanning the gap. Germline V lookup: CDR1 SGDLS, CDR2 YYNGEE. The length of the CDR3 is 15 residues. Here the CDR3 DNA reads TGTGCCAGCAGCGTCGTCCTAACATTGAACACTGAAGCTTTCTTT. Protein product: CASSVVLTLNTEAFF.

The rearrangement links TRBV27 to TRBJ2-3; D unclear. V was pared by 8 bases and J by 3 bases, with 12 bases between. CDR1 MNHEY and CDR2 SMNVEV come from the germline V gene (reference sequence). This CDR3 contains 13 residues. CDR3: CASGRHPTDTQYF. The CDR3 DNA is TGTGCCAGCGGACGCCATCCTACAGATACGCAGTATTTT.

The count of this clone is one. The sample carries other DNA sequences with the same CDR3. The chain has TRBV18 and TRBJ2-5, with 7 bases aligning to TRBD2. Germline V lookup: CDR1 KGHSH, CDR2 LQKENI. V lost 4 bases and J lost 4; bases outside the gene matches: 3. The CDR3 is 13 amino acids. The CDR3 bases are TGTGCCAGCTCACGGGGGAGGGGAGAGACCCAGTACTTC. Protein product: CASSRGRGETQYF.

The chain uses TRBV7-2 and TRBJ2-3, with D unclear. Germline CDR1 SGHTA, CDR2 FQGNSA. Trimming removed 1 base from V and 4 bases from J, with 9 bases in between. CDR3 length: 14 residues. The CDR3 spells CASSLVQGADTQYF. Here the CDR3 DNA reads TGTGCCAGCAGCTTAGTTCAAGGCGCAGATACGCAGTATTTT.

This clone was counted a single time. The chain combines TRBV7-4 with TRBJ1-4; the D is unclear. Germline V gene lookup returns CDR1 SGHVT and CDR2 SQSDAQ. Between the trimmed V and J ends, which lost 6 bases and 3 bases, there was a span of 8 bases. This CDR3 is 13 amino acids long. The CDR3 region has the DNA TGTGCCAGCAGGGGCCTGGCTAATGAAAAACTGTTTTTT. Translation: CASRGLANEKLFF.

The V and J genes are TRBV7-2 and TRBJ2-7, with 8 bases fitting TRBD2. CDR3 length equals 16 residues. CDR1 is SGHTA and CDR2 is FQGNSA in the germline V gene. The ends lost 6 bases at V and 2 bases at J; junction bases unmatched: 12. For the CDR3, the DNA is TGTGCCAGCAGTCCATCTGCTAGACTAGCGACCTACGAGCAGTACTTC. Its translation is CASSPSARLATYEQYF.

The CDR3 is CALFGGSLGYNEQFF. CDR3 sequence (DNA): TGTGCCCTCTTTGGAGGGTCCCTCGGCTACAATGAGCAGTTCTTC. The chain couples TRBV25-1 to TRBJ2-1, with D possibly matching TRBD2 (6 bases). The germline gives CDR1 MGHDK, CDR2 SYGVNS. This CDR3 contains 15 residues. V gave up 11 bases and J gave up 3 bases, with 20 bases separating them.

This clone was detected only a few times. V and J are TRBV5-4 and TRBJ2-7; TRBD2 might be the D (5 bases). The length of the CDR3 is 14 residues. In germline, CDR1 is SGHNT, CDR2 YYREEE (reference sequence). Trimming cost V 4 bases and J 5 bases, with 16 bases left between them. This chain's CDR3 is CASSSYSDSNEQYF. The CDR3 bases are TGTGCCAGCAGCAGCTACTCGGACTCGAACGAGCAGTACTTC.

This clone was recorded once. The chain joins TRBV28 to TRBJ2-3, with D uncertain. The germline gives CDR1 MDHEN, CDR2 SYDVKM. V lost 1 base to trimming and J lost 4 bases, with 6 bases between them. The CDR3 spans 13 residues. CDR3 in amino acids: CASSLYGPDTQYF. In DNA form, the CDR3 reads TGTGCCAGCAGTTTATACGGGCCAGATACGCAGTATTTT.